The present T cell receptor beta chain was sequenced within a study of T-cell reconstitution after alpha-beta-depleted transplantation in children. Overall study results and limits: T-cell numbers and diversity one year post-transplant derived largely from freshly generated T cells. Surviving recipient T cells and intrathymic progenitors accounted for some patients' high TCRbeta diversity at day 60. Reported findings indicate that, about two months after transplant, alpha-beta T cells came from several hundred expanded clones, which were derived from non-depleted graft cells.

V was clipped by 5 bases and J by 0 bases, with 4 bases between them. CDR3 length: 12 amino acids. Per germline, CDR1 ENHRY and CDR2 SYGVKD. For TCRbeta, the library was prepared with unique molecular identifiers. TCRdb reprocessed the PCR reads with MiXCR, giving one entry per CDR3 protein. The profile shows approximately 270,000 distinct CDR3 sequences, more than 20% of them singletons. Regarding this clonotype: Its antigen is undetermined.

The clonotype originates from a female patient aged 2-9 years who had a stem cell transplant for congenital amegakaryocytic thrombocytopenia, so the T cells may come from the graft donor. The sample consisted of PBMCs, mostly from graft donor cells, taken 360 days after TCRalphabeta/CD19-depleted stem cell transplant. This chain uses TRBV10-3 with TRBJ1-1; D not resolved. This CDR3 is CAISQVNTEAFF. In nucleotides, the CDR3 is TGTGCCATCAGTCAGGTGAACACTGAAGCTTTCTTT.